This TCR beta chain was sequenced during a study of blood T cell repertoires in COVID-19. About the study: In each case, the material was cDNA or gDNA derived from T cells, B-cell-depleted T cells, or PBMCs.

Enrolled through a virtual design, the participants were between roughly 18 and 95 years of age and came from about two dozen US areas. Self-reported history from a screening survey and questionnaire set each donor's cohort. This CDR3 is built from 14 residues. V was clipped by 10 bases and J by 7 bases, with 22 bases between them. Germline V gene lookup returns CDR1 SEHNR and CDR2 FQNEAQ (reference sequence). In the authors' methods: The authors estimated nucleated cell counts from reference gene primer amplification. Using immunoSEQ multiplex PCR, the repertoire was profiled, and TCRdb retains in-frame clones only, with some absent. For V, J and clone size, that table is used; D and trimming come from the DNA. The sample contains 350,000 to 550,000 clones, approximately 90% of which appear only once.

This rearrangement joins TRBV7-9 to TRBJ1-2, with D uncertain. The material sequenced was PBMCs or T cells enriched from blood (not recorded which). The sequence was collected from a woman aged 18-29 years with acute COVID-19. CDR3 amino acids: CAIDPPGNSGGYTF. In DNA form, the CDR3 reads TGTGCCATCGATCCACCGGGGAACTCGGGTGGCTACACCTTC.